This entry lists 5 T cell receptor beta chains sequenced from one sample in a study of blood T cell repertoires in COVID-19. Clones were sequenced by immunoSEQ multiplex PCR, and TCRdb holds only the in-frame ones, with some missing. This table holds tens of thousands of clones, roughly 84% found once. The specimen was peripheral blood. These receptors originate from a man aged 65 to 79 with active COVID-19.

This sequence joins TRBV9 and TRBJ2-1, with 8 positions matching TRBD1. Germline V CDR1 and CDR2: SGDLS, YYNGEE. After removal of 3 bases from V and 8 bases from J, the junction contained 4 bases not matched to a gene. This CDR3 is built from 13 residues. CDR3 nucleotide sequence: TGTGCCAGCAGCGCCAGGGGGCGCGATGAGCAGTTCTTC. Amino acid sequence: CASSARGRDEQFF.

V usage is TRBV10-3 and J usage is TRBJ2-7, with a possible D match to TRBD2 (6 bases). This CDR3 contains 13 residues. CDR1 and CDR2 from the germline V gene are ENHRY and SYGVKD. The V and J ends lost 4 bases and 4 bases respectively, with 11 bases between them. CDR3 nucleotides: TGTGCCATCAGTGCAGCGGGCGTGTACGAGCAGTACTTC. The encoded protein is CAISAAGVYEQYF.

The chain employs TRBV30 and TRBJ1-2; 7 bases fit TRBD1. CDR3 size: 13 residues. Per germline, CDR1 GTSNPN and CDR2 SVGIG (reference sequence). V lost 2 bases to trimming and J lost 8 bases; unmatched junction nucleotides: 8. The CDR3 DNA reads TGTGCCTGGAGTCGGGACAGACCGAAGGGCTACACCTTC. Its protein is CAWSRDRPKGYTF.

For this clone: The sample carries other DNA sequences with the same CDR3. J is TRBJ1-5 and V is TRBV7-2, with D possibly TRBD1 on 5 matching bases. This CDR3 comprises 13 residues. Germline V gene data show CDR1 as SGHTA and CDR2 as FQGNSA. V was cut by 2 bases and J by 7 bases, with 9 bases left in between. CDR3 nucleotide sequence: TGTGCCAGCAGCTTAAGGGCAGGGCAGCCCCAGCATTTT. Translating it yields CASSLRAGQPQHF.

The V gene is TRBV20-1, the J gene TRBJ2-7, with 8 bases aligning to TRBD2. Per germline, CDR1 DFQATT and CDR2 SNEGSKA (reference sequence). The CDR3 is made up of 13 amino acids. Unmatched junction bases numbered 6, after V lost 3 bases and J lost 5 bases. CDR3 protein: CSASSGGADEQYF. The CDR3 DNA reads TGCAGTGCTAGTTCGGGGGGGGCGGACGAGCAGTACTTC.